These 32 T cell receptor beta chains were all obtained from the same sample, sequenced in a study of identical twins. From the 5' RACE reads, TCRdb called clonotypes with MiXCR, one entry per CDR3 protein. The data hold approximately 220,000 distinct CDR3 sequences, with more than 6.5% observed a single time. These same records also appear under a second study, on yellow fever vaccine responses in identical twins.

The sample was memory (CD45RO+) T cells sorted from blood. The receptors derive from a woman between 18 and 29 years old in good health.

This clonotype was observed a few times. The CDR3 spells CASSPDRGSYEQYF. The CDR3 nucleotides are TGTGCCAGCAGCCCAGACAGGGGCTCCTACGAGCAGTACTTC. The chain has TRBV9 and TRBJ2-7, with TRBD1 identical over 8 bases. Germline trimming cut 4 bases from V and 0 bases from J; bases unmatched to any gene: 3. The CDR3 is 14 amino acids. The germline CDR1 and CDR2 sequences are SGDLS and YYNGEE.

This clonotype was counted only a few times. This rearrangement joins TRBV4-2 to TRBJ2-7, with 10 bases matching TRBD2. The V gene's germline CDR1 is LGHNA and CDR2 YNFKEQ. CDR3 length equals 16 residues. V lost 3 bases and J lost 2; bases outside the gene matches: 7. CDR3 sequence reads: CASSQGTSGDPYEQYF. For the CDR3, the DNA is TGTGCCAGCAGCCAGGGAACTAGCGGGGACCCCTACGAGCAGTACTTC.

The V and J genes are TRBV20-1 and TRBJ2-7, with D tentatively TRBD2 (7 bases). Deletions cut 5 bases from V and 4 bases from J, with 15 bases between. Per germline, CDR1 DFQATT and CDR2 SNEGSKA (reference sequence). The CDR3 is 13 residues long. The CDR3 nucleotides are TGCAGTGCTGACGAGGAGGGGGGGTACGAGCAGTACTTC. Translation gives CSADEEGGYEQYF.

The V gene is TRBV20-1, the J gene TRBJ1-5; TRBD1 agrees at 7 bases. From germline, CDR1 is DFQATT and CDR2 SNEGSKA (reference sequence). V dropped 5 bases and J dropped 5; count of bases not matched to a gene: 12. CDR3 length: 15 residues. Here the CDR3 DNA reads TGCAGTGCTCCTACCACCGGGACAGTAGATCAGCCCCAGCATTTT. Translation gives CSAPTTGTVDQPQHF.

V gene TRBV28 combines with J gene TRBJ2-7, with TRBD1 matching over 8 bases. Germline V gene lookup returns CDR1 MDHEN and CDR2 SYDVKM. The trim removed 6 bases at V and 3 bases at J, leaving 10 bases unmatched. This CDR3 has 15 residues. This CDR3 is CASRTTGDPFYEQYF. CDR3 DNA: TGTGCCAGCAGGACGACAGGGGACCCCTTCTACGAGCAGTACTTC.

This clonotype was observed at least ten times. The V gene is TRBV25-1, the J gene TRBJ1-5; TRBD1 might be the D (5 bases). Germline V gives CDR1 MGHDK, CDR2 SYGVNS. Trimming stripped 2 bases from V and 4 bases from J, with 9 bases between. This CDR3 has 14 residues. CDR3 protein: CASSEQGTNQPQHF. Here the CDR3 DNA reads TGTGCCAGCAGTGAACAGGGCACAAATCAGCCCCAGCATTTT. Combining the CDR3 with reference TRBV25-1 and TRBJ1-5 gives the whole variable domain EADIYQTPRYLVIGTGKKITLECSQTMGHDKMYWYQQDPGMELHLIHYSYGVNSTEKGDLSSESTVSRIRTEHFPLTLESARPSHTSQYLCASSEQGTNQPQHFGDGTRLSIL.

This chain joins TRBV3-1 and TRBJ2-3; 8 positions agree with TRBD2. The CDR3 consists of 15 residues. J lost 0 bases, V lost 1 base, and 0 bases had no gene match. Per germline, CDR1 LGHDT and CDR2 YNNKEL (reference sequence). DNA for the CDR3: TGTGCCAGCAGCCAAGGACTAGCGAGCACAGATACGCAGTATTTT. Translation: CASSQGLASTDTQYF.

This clonotype was detected many times. The V call is TRBV6-1, the J call TRBJ2-1; TRBD2 aligns across 10 bases. From germline, CDR1 is MNHNS and CDR2 SASEGT. Trimming cost V 6 bases and J 7 bases; bases outside gene matches: 9. The CDR3 consists of 15 residues. CDR3 bases: TGTGCCAGCAGCAACCTGGCTAGCGGGAGAAATGAGCAGTTCTTC. Translation: CASSNLASGRNEQFF.

The V and J genes are TRBV6-1 and TRBJ2-7; 8 nucleotides agree with TRBD1. V shed 8 bases, J shed 0 bases, and the junction held 3 bases outside the gene matches. CDR1 and CDR2 from the germline V gene are MNHNS and SASEGT. The CDR3 has 13 residues. The CDR3 here is CASWTGNSYEQYF. Here the CDR3 DNA reads TGTGCCAGCTGGACAGGGAACTCCTACGAGCAGTACTTC.

At least ten counts were recorded for this clonotype. The chain couples TRBV28 to TRBJ1-6; TRBD1 matches 8 bases. Germline V gene data show CDR1 as MDHEN and CDR2 as SYDVKM. The CDR3 contains 17 residues. V shed 2 bases and J 1 base; nucleotides not matched to a gene: 4. CDR3 protein: CASSLGQGVSYNSPLHF. For the CDR3, the DNA is TGTGCCAGCAGTTTAGGACAGGGCGTTTCCTATAATTCACCCCTCCACTTT.

This clonotype has just a few counts. The rearrangement uses TRBV20-1 and TRBJ2-7; 12 bases line up with TRBD2. Germline V lookup: CDR1 DFQATT, CDR2 SNEGSKA (reference sequence). The CDR3 is made up of 15 amino acids. V dropped 0 bases and J dropped 3; count of bases not matched to a gene: 3. The CDR3 sequence is CSAREETSGGYEQYF. CDR3 coding DNA: TGCAGTGCTAGAGAGGAGACTAGCGGGGGCTACGAGCAGTACTTC.

The table lists this clonotype with a few counts. The J gene is TRBJ2-7, the V gene TRBV3-1; D gene unclear. Trimming removed 6 bases from V and 7 bases from J, with 16 bases in between. Looked up from germline, CDR1 is LGHDT and CDR2 is YNNKEL (reference sequence). This CDR3 has 13 residues. CDR3: CASRGNRKFEQYF. For the CDR3, the DNA is TGTGCCAGCAGGGGTAATCGGAAATTTGAGCAGTACTTC.

This clonotype was recorded many times. The V call is TRBV6-1, the J call TRBJ2-2; D is possibly TRBD1 (5 bases). Germline V lookup: CDR1 MNHNS, CDR2 SASEGT. This CDR3 region has 14 residues. The ends were cut back, 5 bases at V and 0 bases at J, with 7 bases in the middle. CDR3: CASSPGPNTGELFF. The CDR3 DNA follows: TGTGCCAGCAGTCCAGGGCCGAACACCGGGGAGCTGTTTTTT.

In its sample, this clonotype was seen many times. The CDR3 here is CASNKREYNEQFF. Written as DNA, the CDR3 is TGTGCCAGCAACAAGCGGGAGTACAATGAGCAGTTCTTC. The chain couples TRBV12-3 or TRBV12-4 to TRBJ2-1, with 8 bases identical to TRBD2. J was trimmed by 4 bases and V by 7 bases; bases with no gene match: 3. This CDR3 is 13 amino acids long.

The chain uses TRBV5-1 and TRBJ2-5; 7 nucleotides match TRBD1. This CDR3 has 15 amino acids. Germline lookup yields CDR1 SGHRS and CDR2 YFSETQ. The J segment lost 0 bases and the V segment lost 4 bases, leaving 6 bases of the junction unmatched. The CDR3 DNA follows: TGCGCCAGCAGCCAGAGGGGGCCGAACCAAGAGACCCAGTACTTC. Amino acid sequence: CASSQRGPNQETQYF.

This clonotype was picked up a small number of times. The chain recombines TRBV3-1 with TRBJ2-1; 10 nucleotides match TRBD2. Germline lookup yields CDR1 LGHDT and CDR2 YNNKEL (reference sequence). The CDR3 has 15 amino acids. V shed 1 base, J shed 8 bases, and the junction held 5 bases outside the gene matches. The CDR3 DNA sequence: TGTGCCAGCAGCCAAGGGGCTAGCGGGAGCCATGAGCAGTTCTTC. Its translation: CASSQGASGSHEQFF.

The rearrangement links TRBV20-1 to TRBJ2-5, with D perhaps matching TRBD1 or TRBD2 (5 bases each). Trimming stripped 1 base from V and 7 bases from J, with 16 bases between. The CDR3 has 14 residues. Germline CDR1 reads DFQATT; CDR2 reads SNEGSKA (reference sequence). The CDR3 loop is CSARGRGFGGTQYF. In DNA, the CDR3 is TGCAGTGCTAGAGGCCGGGGTTTTGGGGGGACCCAGTACTTC.

The chain has TRBV20-1 and TRBJ2-7, with a weak D call TRBD1 (6 bases). Germline V lookup: CDR1 DFQATT, CDR2 SNEGSKA (reference sequence). The CDR3 has 15 amino acids. The V end was cut by 1 base, the J end by 4 bases, with 17 bases between. Here the CDR3 DNA reads TGCAGTGCTAGAGCGGTGCGGCGGACAGAATACGAGCAGTACTTC. Protein sequence: CSARAVRRTEYEQYF.

This clonotype showed up many times. The rearrangement joins TRBV28 to TRBJ2-5; unclear D gene. The germline V gene encodes CDR1 MDHEN and CDR2 SYDVKM. V lost 6 bases and J 4 bases, leaving 9 bases between the germline ends. This CDR3 region has 12 residues. The CDR3 nucleotides read TGTGCCAGCAGCGAAAGGCGAGAGACCCAGTACTTC. As protein: CASSERRETQYF.

This clonotype was detected a few times. The gene calls are TRBV9 and TRBJ2-5; D perhaps matches TRBD1 (6 bases). The germline CDR1 and CDR2 sequences are SGDLS and YYNGEE. V was trimmed by 0 bases and J by 2 bases, leaving 17 bases between them. The CDR3 extends over 17 amino acids. Here the CDR3 reads CASSVATGLRAQETQYF. DNA of the CDR3: TGTGCCAGCAGCGTAGCTACAGGGCTCCGAGCTCAAGAGACCCAGTACTTC.

The V gene is TRBV6-1, the J gene TRBJ2-1, with 10 bases that match TRBD2. V lost 3 bases to trimming and J lost 6 bases; unmatched junction nucleotides: 14. This CDR3 has 18 amino acids. Germline lookup yields CDR1 MNHNS and CDR2 SASEGT. The CDR3 reads CASSEGLGSGRAPNEQFF. The DNA of the CDR3 is TGTGCCAGCAGTGAGGGGTTGGGGAGCGGGAGGGCCCCCAATGAGCAGTTCTTC.

In its sample, this clonotype was seen many times. The chain carries TRBV7-8 and TRBJ2-7; D may be TRBD2 (6 bases). The germline CDR1 and CDR2 sequences are SGHVS and FQNEAQ. The CDR3 consists of 17 residues. Deletions cut 1 base from V and 3 bases from J, with 19 bases between. The CDR3 loop is CASSLESARGADYEQYF. The CDR3 DNA sequence: TGTGCCAGCAGCTTAGAATCTGCGCGGGGAGCCGACTACGAGCAGTACTTC.

The sample holds many counts of this clonotype. The chain couples TRBV5-1 to TRBJ2-5; D unresolved. CDR1 and CDR2 from the germline V gene are SGHRS and YFSETQ. The CDR3 is 15 residues long. Deletions cut 1 base from V and 2 bases from J, with 12 bases between. CDR3 sequence (DNA): TGCGCCAGCAGCTTGACCTCAAGCAAGCAAGAGACCCAGTACTTC. Translation: CASSLTSSKQETQYF.

Many counts were recorded for this clonotype. The genes are TRBV20-1 and TRBJ2-7; D not resolved. The V end was cut by 0 bases, the J end by 6 bases, with 6 bases between. CDR1 is DFQATT and CDR2 is SNEGSKA in the germline V gene (reference sequence). This CDR3 contains 11 residues. This CDR3 reads CSARDSPEQYF. Here the CDR3 DNA reads TGCAGTGCTAGAGATTCCCCCGAGCAGTACTTC.

In this sample, this clonotype turned up many times. This chain joins TRBV10-3 and TRBJ2-1; TRBD2 matches at 8 bases. Germline CDR1 ENHRY, CDR2 SYGVKD. The ends lost 8 bases at V and 10 bases at J; junction bases unmatched: 10. There are 13 residues in the CDR3. CDR3 in amino acids: CAIHPAGANEQFF. The CDR3 coding sequence is TGTGCCATCCACCCAGCGGGAGCAAACGAGCAGTTCTTC.

This clonotype was detected many times. The rearrangement uses TRBV2 and TRBJ2-1, with TRBD2 matching 11 bases. The CDR3 is 14 amino acids. With V trimmed by 5 bases and J by 7 bases, 4 bases remained unmatched. Germline assignment: CDR1 SNHLY and CDR2 FYNNEI. CDR3 residues: CASSPSGRRNEQFF. The CDR3 nucleotides are TGTGCCAGCAGTCCTAGCGGGAGGAGGAATGAGCAGTTCTTC.

This clonotype has ten or more counts. The CDR3 region has the DNA TGTGCCACCAGTGCCCCGGGACTAGCGGGTTTGGTGGAGACCCAGTACTTC. Residues: CATSAPGLAGLVETQYF. The chain links TRBV24-1 to TRBJ2-5; 12 nucleotides align to TRBD2. V lost 5 bases and J lost 5; bases outside the gene matches: 11. CDR1 KGHDR and CDR2 SFDVKD come from the germline V gene. The CDR3 runs 17 residues.

CDR3 sequence reads: CASSYSGQGTTDTQYF. The CDR3 nucleotides read TGTGCCAGCAGTTACTCAGGACAGGGGACAACAGATACGCAGTATTTT. J is TRBJ2-3 and V is TRBV6-5, with 9 bases identical to TRBD1. In germline, CDR1 is MNHEY, CDR2 SVGAGI. The CDR3 loop spans 16 amino acids. The ends lost 0 bases at V and 3 bases at J; junction bases unmatched: 4.

The chain links TRBV20-1 to TRBJ1-2, with 7 bases lining up with TRBD1. The V segment lost 0 bases and the J segment 1 base; nucleotides outside the gene matches: 5. Germline values: CDR1 DFQATT, CDR2 SNEGSKA (reference sequence). The CDR3 is 15 amino acids. This chain's CDR3 is CSAREGQLINYGYTF. The CDR3 bases are TGCAGTGCTAGAGAGGGACAGCTTATTAACTATGGCTACACCTTC.

On this clonotype itself: This sequence may be a read error, since a much larger clone differs from it by one base. The CDR3 DNA sequence: TGTGCCAGCAGCCATGGGACCGGGACTACCTACGGGCAGTACTTC. This gives the protein CASSHGTGTTYGQYF. This sequence joins TRBV4-2 and TRBJ2-7, with 7 bases fitting TRBD2. CDR1 LGHNA and CDR2 YNFKEQ come from the germline V gene. This CDR3 region has 15 residues.

The table lists this clonotype with many counts. The chain has TRBV20-1 and TRBJ2-3; no clear D gene. The CDR3 runs to 11 residues. Deletions cut 8 bases from V and 3 bases from J, with 9 bases between. CDR1 and CDR2 from the germline V gene are DFQATT and SNEGSKA (reference sequence). In DNA form, the CDR3 reads TGCAGTCCCATACGGACAGATACGCAGTATTTT. Protein sequence: CSPIRTDTQYF.

This clonotype was seen at least ten times. The chain recombines TRBV6-4 with TRBJ2-7; D is unclear. The germline gives CDR1 MRHNA, CDR2 SNTAGT. The ends were cut back, 2 bases at V and 6 bases at J, with 5 bases in the middle. The CDR3 loop spans 11 amino acids. This CDR3 reads CASSDGFEQYF. CDR3 in DNA: TGTGCCAGCAGTGACGGATTCGAGCAGTACTTC.